The rows below give T cell receptor beta chains drawn from one sample of a study of T cells in Graves' hyperthyroidism and ophthalmopathy. TCRdb used MiXCR to reprocess the multiplex PCR reads, holding one entry per CDR3 protein. This repertoire shows 40,000 to 60,000 distinct CDR3 sequences, about 53% found once; its top ten account for under 35%. Specimen: peripheral blood or thyroid tissue (not recorded which). These receptors were taken from a man aged 18 to 29 with Graves' hyperthyroidism. Both conserved end residues are part of each CDR3. A D gene is named only where the DNA matches it firmly. Expanded clones are given a class, and other clones once, few, many or no size at all.

TRBD2 TRBJ2-5 TRBV2 - CASSPGTSGAETQYF TGTGCCAGCAGCCCAGGGACTAGCGGGGCGGAGACCCAGTACTTC
TRBD1 TRBJ2-3 TRBV2 - CASKRTGLDTQYF TGTGCCAGCAAGAGGACAGGGTTAGATACGCAGTATTTT
TRBD2 TRBJ2-2 TRBV2 many CASSEVGGPTGELFF TGTGCCAGCAGTGAAGTGGGAGGGCCAACCGGGGAGCTGTTTTTT
TRBD1 TRBJ1-5 TRBV11-2 - CASSADRAAQPQHF TGTGCCAGTAGTGCCGACAGGGCGGCCCAGCCCCAGCATTTT
TRBD1 TRBJ2-7 TRBV24-1 - CATSDVGQGHEQYF TGTGCCACCAGTGATGTCGGACAGGGCCACGAGCAGTACTTC
- TRBJ1-2 TRBV28 once CASTLLRAGGYTF TGTGCCAGCACCCTCTTAAGGGCGGGTGGCTACACCTTC
- TRBJ2-5 TRBV7-2 - CASSPHFGGYWETQYF TGTGCCAGCTCACCACACTTTGGAGGGTACTGGGAGACCCAGTACTTC
- TRBJ2-7 TRBV29-1 few CSVGLTRFYEQYF TGCAGCGTCGGCCTCACCCGCTTCTACGAGCAGTACTTC
- TRBJ2-5 TRBV20-1 - CSASSQIPETQYF TGCAGTGCCAGCAGCCAAATCCCAGAGACCCAGTACTTC
- TRBJ1-6 TRBV7-2 once CASSLGGRNSPLHF TGTGCCAGCAGCTTAGGGGGACGGAATTCACCCCTCCACTTT
- TRBJ2-7 TRBV5-1 many CASRPTTRSSYEQYF TGCGCCAGCAGGCCGACGACAAGGAGCTCCTACGAGCAGTACTTC
TRBD1 TRBJ2-7 TRBV15 many CATSREPQGAYEQYF TGTGCCACCAGCAGAGAACCACAGGGGGCCTACGAGCAGTACTTC
- TRBJ1-3 TRBV5-6 - CASSTPGRYSGNTIYF TGTGCCAGCAGCACCCCCGGACGGTACTCTGGAAACACCATATATTTT
- TRBJ1-2 TRBV9 - CASSVIGGGYTF TGTGCCAGCAGCGTAATCGGAGGCGGCTACACCTTC
TRBD1 TRBJ1-2 TRBV6-5 many CASSYSGDREGDYGYTF TGTGCCAGCAGTTACTCAGGGGACAGGGAAGGAGACTATGGCTACACCTTC
- TRBJ2-3 TRBV7-8 many CASSLSWTDTQYF TGTGCCAGCAGCCTCAGTTGGACAGATACGCAGTATTTT
- TRBJ2-2 TRBV5-1 - CASIGTPRTGELFF TGCGCCAGTATCGGGACTCCGAGAACCGGGGAGCTGTTTTTT
- TRBJ1-2 TRBV24-1 - CATSDERKQSYGYTF TGTGCCACCAGTGATGAGAGGAAACAGTCATATGGCTACACCTTC
TRBD1 TRBJ2-5 TRBV9 - CASSVDSGQGIKETQYF TGTGCCAGCAGCGTAGATTCGGGACAGGGAATTAAAGAGACCCAGTACTTC
- TRBJ1-1 TRBV5-1 many CASSSGRQNAEAFF TGCGCCAGCAGCTCGGGAAGGCAAAACGCTGAAGCTTTCTTT
TRBD1 TRBJ1-5 TRBV9 many CASSAGTGYSNQPQHF TGTGCCAGCAGCGCGGGGACAGGGTATAGCAATCAGCCCCAGCATTTT
TRBD1 TRBJ1-1 TRBV27 many CASRQGLTEAFF TGTGCCAGCCGACAGGGGCTCACTGAAGCTTTCTTT
- TRBJ1-1 TRBV7-9 - CASSLTGQGWIRF TGTGCCAGCAGCTTAACGGGCCAGGGCTGGATCAGGTTT
- TRBJ2-5 TRBV27 many CASSLVPGSAWMETQYF TGTGCCAGCAGTTTAGTCCCGGGGAGTGCGTGGATGGAGACCCAGTACTTC
- TRBJ1-4 TRBV10-3 - CAIGREKLFF TGTGCCATCGGGCGGGAAAAACTGTTTTTT
TRBD2 TRBJ2-7 TRBV29-1 - CSVRPGTSGTSLSYEQYF TGCAGCGTGAGGCCCGGGACTAGCGGGACGTCTTTATCCTACGAGCAGTACTTC
TRBD1 TRBJ1-5 TRBV2 - CASRGQGVQPQHF TGTGCCAGCAGAGGACAGGGTGTGCAGCCCCAGCATTTT
- TRBJ2-7 TRBV7-2 many CASSLANEQYF TGTGCCAGCAGCTTAGCGAACGAGCAGTACTTC
- TRBJ1-1 TRBV29-1 many CSSVGAAGEAFF TGCAGCTCCGTAGGGGCCGCTGGGGAAGCTTTCTTT
- TRBJ2-5 TRBV28 few CASSSHGIGFAETQYF TGTGCCAGCAGTTCTCACGGGATAGGGTTTGCGGAGACCCAGTACTTC
- TRBJ2-6 TRBV5-1 - CASSWTARANVPTF TGCGCCAGCAGCTGGACAGCTAGGGCCAACGTCCCGACTTTC
- TRBJ1-1 TRBV24-1 - CATSRGDLNTEAFF TGTGCCACCAGCAGGGGAGACCTGAACACTGAAGCTTTCTTT
TRBD1 TRBJ2-5 TRBV2 - CASRGQGNIETQYF TGTGCCAGCAGGGGACAGGGTAACATCGAGACCCAGTACTTC
TRBD1 TRBJ1-5 TRBV6-1 many CASTQDRAVNQPQHF TGTGCCAGCACTCAAGACAGGGCCGTTAATCAGCCCCAGCATTTT
- TRBJ1-1 TRBV7-8 - CASSARPNTEASF TGTGCCAGCAGCGCCAGGCCGAACACTGAAGCTTCCTTT
- TRBJ2-5 TRBV7-9 few CASSLGTGLETQYF TGTGCTAGCAGCTTAGGAACGGGGTTGGAGACCCAGTACTTC
- TRBJ1-6 TRBV20-1 - CSARDLGDGGYRSPLHF TGCAGTGCTAGAGATCTCGGCGATGGTGGTTATCGATCACCCCTCCACTTT
- TRBJ1-1 TRBV10-3 many CAISESKAGGRTRVTEAFF TGTGCCATCAGTGAGTCGAAAGCCGGGGGGAGGACCCGGGTCACTGAAGCTTTCTTT
- TRBJ2-7 TRBV10-3 once CAISDAVTYEQYF TGTGCCATCAGTGATGCGGTTACCTACGAGCAGTACTTC
- TRBJ2-6 TRBV7-2 few CASSSYRSDGVNVLTF TGTGCCAGCAGCTCTTACAGGAGCGATGGGGTCAACGTCCTGACTTTC
TRBD2 TRBJ2-5 TRBV9 - CASSPREGRWETQYF TGTGCCAGCAGCCCCCGGGAGGGGAGGTGGGAGACCCAGTACTTC
- TRBJ2-7 TRBV19 many CASSIKATAAEQYF TGTGCCAGTAGTATAAAGGCTACTGCTGCCGAGCAGTACTTC
- TRBJ1-4 TRBV12-3/TRBV12-4 many CASRPRDTHEKLFF TGTGCCAGCAGACCCCGGGACACCCATGAAAAACTGTTTTTT
TRBD1 TRBJ2-7 TRBV20-1 - CSVEETGLIYEQYF TGCAGCGTCGAAGAGACAGGGTTAATCTACGAGCAGTACTTC
- TRBJ2-5 TRBV29-1 medium-sized CSVEGYETQYF TGCAGCGTTGAGGGGTACGAGACCCAGTACTTC
TRBD1 TRBJ2-7 TRBV7-6 - CASSSPGQGFYEQYF TGTGCCAGCAGCTCTCCGGGACAGGGATTCTACGAGCAGTACTTC
- TRBJ1-2 TRBV19 many CASSPLGENNYGYTF TGTGCCAGTAGTCCCCTTGGGGAGAACAACTATGGCTACACCTTC
- TRBJ2-7 TRBV29-1 - CSVSAGIYEQYF TGCAGCGTTTCCGCGGGCATCTACGAGCAGTACTTC
TRBD1 TRBJ1-2 TRBV2 - CASSDGQGGRDYGYTF TGTGCCAGCAGCGACGGACAGGGGGGACGGGACTATGGCTACACCTTC
TRBD1 TRBJ2-5 TRBV24-1 - CASSQGTAQETQSF TGCGCCAGCAGCCAAGGGACAGCCCAAGAGACCCAGTCCTTC
- TRBJ2-3 TRBV11-2 once CASRSGWAPSIDTQYF TGTGCCAGCAGGTCCGGGTGGGCACCTAGCATAGATACGCAGTATTTT
TRBD1 TRBJ1-1 TRBV10-3 - CAIKPGQGGEAFF TGTGCCATCAAGCCGGGACAGGGAGGAGAAGCTTTCTTT
- TRBJ2-3 TRBV20-1 many CSARGFREWAADTQYF TGCAGTGCTAGAGGTTTTCGGGAGTGGGCGGCAGATACGCAGTATTTT
- TRBJ1-3 TRBV7-9 many CASSGHGPSGNTIYF TGTGCCAGCAGCGGACACGGACCATCTGGAAACACCATATATTTT
- TRBJ1-1 TRBV9 - CASSVVGAGMNTEAFF TGTGCCAGCAGCGTAGTGGGGGCAGGGATGAACACTGAAGCTTTCTTT
- TRBJ1-4 TRBV15 - CATSRDFMRAANEKLFF TGTGCCACCAGCAGAGATTTTATGAGGGCGGCTAATGAAAAACTGTTTTTT
- TRBJ1-1 TRBV10-2 few CASNDPGAEAFF TGCGCCAGCAACGACCCCGGTGCTGAAGCTTTCTTT